The rows below give T cell receptor beta chains drawn from one sample of a study of tumor-infiltrating lymphocytes in primary liver carcinoma. MiXCR was run by TCRdb on the multiplex PCR reads, yielding one entry per CDR3 protein. The table has about 320,000 distinct CDR3 sequences, 65% seen once. The sequencing input was peripheral blood. Source of these receptors: a man in his forties with primary liver carcinoma and hepatitis B virus infection. Each CDR3 is given with its conserved first and last residue. The D gene is left open where the match is weak. Where a row states a size, it is once, few, many or the class of an expanded clone; other rows omit it.

J gene: TRBJ1-1; clone size: -; D gene: TRBD1; V gene: TRBV5-4; CDR3 DNA: TGTGCCAGCAGCCCACTACAGGGGGCGAGGACTGAAGCTTTCTTT; CDR3 protein: CASSPLQGARTEAFF
J gene: TRBJ2-7; clone size: many; D gene: -; V gene: TRBV6-5; CDR3 DNA: TGTGCCAGCAGCGTTCTGACAGACCCCTACGAGCAGTACTTC; CDR3 protein: CASSVLTDPYEQYF
J gene: TRBJ2-1; clone size: -; D gene: -; V gene: TRBV10-1; CDR3 DNA: TGCGCCAGCAGTGAGTCGGCAGGGCAATACAATGAGCAGTTCTTC; CDR3 protein: CASSESAGQYNEQFF
J gene: TRBJ2-1; clone size: -; D gene: TRBD1; V gene: TRBV12-3/TRBV12-4; CDR3 DNA: TGTGTCAGCAGGGTGGGGGACAGGGCCTACAATGAGCAGTTCTTC; CDR3 protein: CVSRVGDRAYNEQFF
J gene: TRBJ2-4; clone size: -; D gene: TRBD2; V gene: TRBV20-1; CDR3 DNA: TGCAGTCCGGTAGCGGGAGAGGCCAAAAACATTCAGTACTTC; CDR3 protein: CSPVAGEAKNIQYF
J gene: TRBJ2-1; clone size: -; D gene: -; V gene: TRBV7-8; CDR3 DNA: TGTGCCAGCAGCTTAGCGGCCTCGTACCGATATAGCTCCTACAATGAGCAGTTCTTC; CDR3 protein: CASSLAASYRYSSYNEQFF
J gene: TRBJ2-5; clone size: -; D gene: -; V gene: TRBV7-9; CDR3 DNA: TGTGCCAGCAGCTTGGGGTACCTAGAGACCCAGTACTTC; CDR3 protein: CASSLGYLETQYF
J gene: TRBJ2-6; clone size: -; D gene: TRBD2; V gene: TRBV7-8; CDR3 DNA: TGTGCCAGCAGCATAGGCGGGAGGGGGGCTGGGGCCAACGTCCTGACTTTC; CDR3 protein: CASSIGGRGAGANVLTF
J gene: TRBJ2-3; clone size: once; D gene: -; V gene: TRBV12-5; CDR3 DNA: TGTGCTAGTGGTTCCTATTCGATCCAGACAGGGGCGGGGGGTCCAGGTACGCAGTATTTT; CDR3 protein: CASGSYSIQTGAGGPGTQYF
J gene: TRBJ1-1; clone size: -; D gene: -; V gene: TRBV29-1; CDR3 DNA: TGCAGCGTCGTCAGTGTGGGGGTGAACACTGAAGCTTTCTTT; CDR3 protein: CSVVSVGVNTEAFF
J gene: TRBJ2-7; clone size: -; D gene: TRBD2; V gene: TRBV11-2; CDR3 DNA: TGTGCCAGCAGCTTAGAAAAGCGGGATTCTTCCCACGGGCAGTACTTC; CDR3 protein: CASSLEKRDSSHGQYF
J gene: TRBJ2-1; clone size: -; D gene: -; V gene: TRBV5-1; CDR3 DNA: TGCGCCAGCAGCCGGGACCAGAATGAGCAGTTCTTC; CDR3 protein: CASSRDQNEQFF
J gene: TRBJ1-1; clone size: once; D gene: -; V gene: TRBV29-1; CDR3 DNA: TGCAGCGGGGCGAGACATGCGAACACTGAAGCTTTCTTT; CDR3 protein: CSGARHANTEAFF
J gene: TRBJ2-2; clone size: -; D gene: -; V gene: TRBV29-1; CDR3 DNA: TGCAGCGCTCTTACTAACGGGGCGAGCACCGGGAAGCTGTTTTTT; CDR3 protein: CSALTNGASTGKLFF
J gene: TRBJ2-2; clone size: -; D gene: -; V gene: TRBV6-5; CDR3 DNA: TGTGCCAGCAGTTACGGGCAGGGAGCCACCGGGGAGCTGTTTTTT; CDR3 protein: CASSYGQGATGELFF
J gene: TRBJ2-2; clone size: -; D gene: -; V gene: TRBV6-5; CDR3 DNA: TGTGCCAGCAGGCCATGGAACCCCGGGGAGCTGCTTTTT; CDR3 protein: CASRPWNPGELLF
J gene: TRBJ2-1; clone size: -; D gene: TRBD2; V gene: TRBV11-1; CDR3 DNA: TGTCCCAGCAGCTTTAGCGGGATGGGGAACAATGAGCAGTTCTTC; CDR3 protein: CPSSFSGMGNNEQFF
J gene: TRBJ2-1; clone size: -; D gene: TRBD2; V gene: TRBV6-2/TRBV6-3; CDR3 DNA: TGTGTCAGCAGTCCGACTAGCGGGAGCTACAATGAGCAGTTCTTC; CDR3 protein: CVSSPTSGSYNEQFF
J gene: TRBJ2-3; clone size: once; D gene: -; V gene: TRBV7-8; CDR3 DNA: TGTGCCAGCAGCCCCTACCCCCATACAGGGAGCACAGATACGCAGTATTTT; CDR3 protein: CASSPYPHTGSTDTQYF
J gene: TRBJ1-1; clone size: many; D gene: -; V gene: TRBV29-1; CDR3 DNA: TGCAGCGGGGGCAGTCGAGGGGGCACTGAAGCTTTCTTT; CDR3 protein: CSGGSRGGTEAFF
J gene: TRBJ2-3; clone size: many; D gene: -; V gene: TRBV4-1; CDR3 DNA: TGCGCCAGCAGCCAAGGCCCGGGACACCTGACTAGCACAGATACGCAGTATTTT; CDR3 protein: CASSQGPGHLTSTDTQYF
J gene: TRBJ2-7; clone size: -; D gene: -; V gene: TRBV6-5; CDR3 DNA: TGTGCCAGCAGTTCCGGGGCCGGATCCTACGAGCAGTACTTC; CDR3 protein: CASSSGAGSYEQYF
J gene: TRBJ1-5; clone size: -; D gene: -; V gene: TRBV10-3; CDR3 DNA: TGTGCCATCAGTGAGACGGGAGATCAGCCCCAGCATTTT; CDR3 protein: CAISETGDQPQHF
J gene: TRBJ2-1; clone size: -; D gene: -; V gene: TRBV11-3; CDR3 DNA: TGTGCCAGCTGCCATGACGCAGACAATGAACAGTTCTTC; CDR3 protein: CASCHDADNEQFF
J gene: TRBJ2-5; clone size: -; D gene: -; V gene: TRBV5-6; CDR3 DNA: TGTGCCAGCAGCTTGATCCGGGGGCGCAGAGAGACCCAGTACTTC; CDR3 protein: CASSLIRGRRETQYF
J gene: TRBJ1-2; clone size: -; D gene: -; V gene: TRBV10-3; CDR3 DNA: TGTGCCATCCGTGAGTCGGGGGGGACCTATGGCTACACCTTC; CDR3 protein: CAIRESGGTYGYTF
J gene: TRBJ2-5; clone size: -; D gene: -; V gene: TRBV5-1; CDR3 DNA: TGCGCCAGCAGCTTGGGGCAGGCCTTCCTACAAGAGACCCAGTACTTC; CDR3 protein: CASSLGQAFLQETQYF
J gene: TRBJ2-7; clone size: few; D gene: -; V gene: TRBV7-8; CDR3 DNA: TGTGCCAGCAGCTTAGATCAGGTTCTCTCCTACGAGCAGTACTTC; CDR3 protein: CASSLDQVLSYEQYF
J gene: TRBJ1-2; clone size: -; D gene: -; V gene: TRBV7-9; CDR3 DNA: TGTGCCAGCAGCTTTTCAGGACAGCACTATGGCTACACCTTC; CDR3 protein: CASSFSGQHYGYTF
J gene: TRBJ2-1; clone size: -; D gene: -; V gene: TRBV19; CDR3 DNA: TGTGCCAGTAGTCAAGGACCGCCGAATGAGCAGTTCTTC; CDR3 protein: CASSQGPPNEQFF
J gene: TRBJ2-1; clone size: many; D gene: TRBD1; V gene: TRBV29-1; CDR3 DNA: TGCAGCGGGCTGGGACAGGGTGTCCATGAGCAGTTCTTC; CDR3 protein: CSGLGQGVHEQFF
J gene: TRBJ1-2; clone size: few; D gene: -; V gene: TRBV30; CDR3 DNA: TGTGCCTGGAGTGTACCATTGAGAAGAGGACACTATGGCTACACCTTC; CDR3 protein: CAWSVPLRRGHYGYTF
J gene: TRBJ2-5; clone size: -; D gene: -; V gene: TRBV4-3; CDR3 DNA: TGCGCCAGCAGCGAAGGACAGGGCGGGGGGGAGACCCAGTACTTC; CDR3 protein: CASSEGQGGGETQYF
J gene: TRBJ2-1; clone size: -; D gene: -; V gene: TRBV7-9; CDR3 DNA: TGTGCCAGCAGCTCACCCAGACCGGAGCATGAGCAGTTCTTC; CDR3 protein: CASSSPRPEHEQFF